The clone carrying this TCR beta chain has more than one count but fewer than ten. What it recognizes is unknown. TCRdb ran MiXCR on the 5' RACE reads and lists one entry per CDR3 protein. This sample has approximately 510,000 distinct CDR3 sequences, with 20% to 25% found just once. This record belongs to a study of T cells after yellow fever vaccination. Across the whole study: With SMART-Seq v4 Ultra Low Input, the fractions containing low cell numbers were prepared. Study-level findings and limits: A minor fraction of clonotypes spanned both CD4 and CD8 compartments. Clones from primary vaccination mostly reappeared after the booster (over 95% CD4, around 90% CD8). Faster peaking, at day 5 versus 15, marked a secondary response that was weaker.

The CDR3 extends over 15 amino acids. V dropped 6 bases and J dropped 0 bases, with 13 bases sitting between them. Material: PBMCs, obtained 21 days after the first yellow fever vaccination. The chain carries TRBV12-3 or TRBV12-4 and TRBJ2-3; D perhaps matches TRBD1 (6 bases). This receptor was taken from a man between 18 and 29 years old who received the YFV17D yellow fever vaccine. The CDR3 sequence: CASRNRTDSTDTQYF. DNA of the CDR3: TGTGCCAGCAGAAACAGGACAGATAGCACAGATACGCAGTATTTT.